A selection of T cell receptor beta chains follows, all from one sample in a study of shared clonotypes between healthy human individuals. Sequencing used immunoSEQ multiplex PCR; TCRdb keeps in-frame clones, though not all of them. The profile shows roughly 2.2 million clones, around 92% of them singletons. The sequenced sample was naive CD4+ T cells from PBMCs. These receptors all stem from a man in his late teens or twenties in good health. Some clones in this sample may be carry-over from other donors' samples. Each CDR3 is given with its conserved first and last residue. A D gene is named only where the DNA matches it firmly. A row's size may be missing; if present it is once, few, many or a size class.

once	TRBV11-2	NA	TRBJ2-1	TGTGCCAGCAGCTTAGGCGGAAAGGGTGAGCAGTTCTTC	CASSLGGKGEQFF
NA	TRBV14	NA	TRBJ2-5	TGTGCCAGCAGCCAAGTAGGGGTATCTGAGACCCAGTACTTC	CASSQVGVSETQYF
NA	TRBV4-2	TRBD2	TRBJ2-7	TGTGCCAGCAGCCAAGCTAGCGGGAGTATATACGAGCAGTACTTC	CASSQASGSIYEQYF
NA	TRBV19	NA	TRBJ2-7	TGTGCCAGTAGTAGGGAAGAAACAGGGTCCTACGAGCAGTACTTC	CASSREETGSYEQYF
NA	TRBV4-2	NA	TRBJ1-5	TGTGCCAGCAGCCAAGATGTCCTTCGGTATCAGCCCCAGCATTTT	CASSQDVLRYQPQHF
NA	TRBV19	NA	TRBJ1-4	TGTGCCAGTAGTATAGGAGGACAGTACCAGAATGAAAAACTGTTTTTT	CASSIGGQYQNEKLFF
NA	TRBV10-3	NA	TRBJ1-5	TGTGCCATCAGTGCATCGAACCCAGATCAGCCCCAGCATTTT	CAISASNPDQPQHF
NA	TRBV28	NA	TRBJ2-5	TGTGCCAGCAGTTCCACAGGGAGGGGAGGCCAAGAGACCCAGTACTTC	CASSSTGRGGQETQYF
once	TRBV5-4	TRBD1	TRBJ2-7	TGTGCCAGCAGCTTGACAGGGGTGAGCGAGCAGTACTTC	CASSLTGVSEQYF
NA	TRBV7-9	NA	TRBJ1-3	TGTGCCAGCAGCTTAAGTGGGACGTACGGAAACACCATATATTTT	CASSLSGTYGNTIYF
NA	TRBV2	NA	TRBJ2-7	TGTGCCAGCAGTCCCGACTCCTATCTCTCCTACGAGCAGTACTTC	CASSPDSYLSYEQYF
NA	TRBV5-1	TRBD1	TRBJ2-3	TGCGCCAGCAGCATCGGACAGGCCACCTCCACAGATACGCAGTATTTT	CASSIGQATSTDTQYF
NA	TRBV28	NA	TRBJ1-2	TGTGCCAGCAGTTTAGGAGGCGCGGAAAACTATGGCTACACCTTC	CASSLGGAENYGYTF
NA	TRBV5-1	NA	TRBJ2-1	TGCGCCAGCAGCTTGGCGGGTTACTCCTACAATGAGCAGTTCTTC	CASSLAGYSYNEQFF
NA	TRBV2	NA	TRBJ2-5	TGTGCCAGCCGCGGACCACTGGTCCAAGAGACCCAGTACTTC	CASRGPLVQETQYF
NA	TRBV5-1	NA	TRBJ2-7	TGCGCCAGCAGCTTGGTTGGGGACGCGGACTACGAGCAGTACTTC	CASSLVGDADYEQYF
NA	TRBV10-3	TRBD1	TRBJ1-1	TGTGCCATCAGCGGGGACAGGGGAAACACTGAAGCTTTCTTT	CAISGDRGNTEAFF
once	TRBV27	NA	TRBJ2-2	TGTGCCAGCAGCCGGACATCTTCGCCAAACACCGGGGAGCTGTTTTTT	CASSRTSSPNTGELFF
NA	TRBV2	TRBD2	TRBJ2-1	TGTGCCAGCAGTATTGAACTAGCGGGAGAACAGTTCTTC	CASSIELAGEQFF
NA	TRBV9	NA	TRBJ2-7	TGTGCCAGCAGCGTAGCAGTGGGGCCCTATTCCTACGAGCAGTACTTC	CASSVAVGPYSYEQYF
NA	TRBV27	NA	TRBJ2-1	TGTGCCAGCAGCACAGGGAGGCGTGAGCAGTTCTTC	CASSTGRREQFF
NA	TRBV5-1	NA	TRBJ1-6	TGCGCCAGCAGCTACGGGACGGGAAATTCACCCCTCCACTTT	CASSYGTGNSPLHF
few	TRBV29-1	NA	TRBJ1-1	TGCAGCGCAAGTACGAGGGGCCAGTCCTCGACTGAAGCTTTCTTT	CSASTRGQSSTEAFF
NA	TRBV4-2	NA	TRBJ2-7	TGTGCCAGCAGCCAAGTCGGCGGAACCTACGAGCAGTACTTC	CASSQVGGTYEQYF
NA	TRBV2	TRBD1	TRBJ2-1	TGTGCCAGCAGTGAAACAGGGGGCAATTACAATGAGCAGTTCTTC	CASSETGGNYNEQFF
NA	TRBV28	NA	TRBJ1-2	TGTGCCAGCAGCCTACCAGGTCGCCCAGGCTACACCTTC	CASSLPGRPGYTF
NA	TRBV5-1	TRBD1	TRBJ2-1	TGCGCCAGCAGCTTCCCCCTCGGGACAGGGAGCAATGAGCAGTTCTTC	CASSFPLGTGSNEQFF
NA	TRBV30	NA	TRBJ2-7	TGTGCCTGGGGGTCCCTGCATAGCTCCTACGAGCAGTACTTC	CAWGSLHSSYEQYF
NA	TRBV28	NA	TRBJ2-7	TGTGCCAGCAGTTCCCTACTTTACGAGCAGTACTTC	CASSSLLYEQYF
NA	TRBV18	TRBD2	TRBJ2-5	TGTGCCAGCTCACTTGTACTAGCGGGATGGGAGACCCAGTACTTC	CASSLVLAGWETQYF
NA	TRBV7-9	NA	TRBJ2-7	TGTGCCAGCAGCCTCCAGAGGGGCCTCGAGCAGTACTTC	CASSLQRGLEQYF
NA	TRBV6-1	NA	TRBJ1-5	TGTGCCAGCAGTTTGATCGAAGGGGACAATCAGCCCCAGCATTTT	CASSLIEGDNQPQHF
NA	TRBV7-3	NA	TRBJ2-2	TGTGCCAGCAGCTTGGCCGGGAACTTCAACACCGGGGAGCTGTTTTTT	CASSLAGNFNTGELFF
once	TRBV5-1	TRBD1	TRBJ1-3	TGCGCCAGCAGCTTTTCAGGGGGCGGAAACACCATATATTTT	CASSFSGGGNTIYF
NA	TRBV29-1	NA	TRBJ1-1	TGCAGCGCCGAGGGGGGCCTGAACACTGAAGCTTTCTTT	CSAEGGLNTEAFF
NA	TRBV6-1	NA	TRBJ1-4	TGTGCCAGCAGTGTCGGGGCCACGAACGCGAATGAAAAACTGTTTTTT	CASSVGATNANEKLFF
NA	TRBV2	TRBD2	TRBJ2-3	TGTGCCAGCAGTGAGAGACTAGCGGGAGGGTCACTTAGCACAGATACGCAGTATTTT	CASSERLAGGSLSTDTQYF
NA	TRBV15	NA	TRBJ2-7	TGTGCCACCAGCCCCGGAAGGGGGGGTGTGTACGAGGAGCAGTACTTC	CATSPGRGGVYEEQYF
NA	TRBV9	NA	TRBJ2-5	TGTGCCAGCAGCCCCAGAGCGACTGGAAACCAAGAGACCCAGTACTTC	CASSPRATGNQETQYF
NA	TRBV27	TRBD2	TRBJ2-1	TGTGCCAGCAGTCTACGATCGACTAGCGGGTCTTCCAGCTCCTACAATGAGCAGTTCTTC	CASSLRSTSGSSSSYNEQFF
NA	TRBV2	NA	TRBJ1-2	TGTGCCAGCAGTGTCGTTCCTTTATCTCAGGGAGGCTACACCTTC	CASSVVPLSQGGYTF
NA	TRBV5-4	NA	TRBJ2-1	TGTGCCAGCAGCTTGAAATTAAAGGGAGCCGATGAGCAGTTCTTC	CASSLKLKGADEQFF
NA	TRBV5-1	NA	TRBJ2-3	TGCGCCAGCAGCTTGGAGGCAGGGCGGCCAGATACGCAGTATTTT	CASSLEAGRPDTQYF
NA	TRBV7-9	NA	TRBJ2-1	TGTGCCAGCAGCCTACCGAATAGGGGCCCCGAGCAGTTCTTC	CASSLPNRGPEQFF
NA	TRBV7-2	TRBD2	TRBJ2-2	TGTGCCAGCAGCTTAGATACTAGCGGGAGCACCGGGGAGCTGTTTTTT	CASSLDTSGSTGELFF
NA	TRBV5-4	NA	TRBJ2-2	TGTGCCAGCAGCTTGGCTCCGGCGAACACCGGGGAGCTGTTTTTT	CASSLAPANTGELFF
NA	TRBV7-2	NA	TRBJ2-5	TGTGCCAGCAGCTTAGCGGGGACTGTGAGGGTGGAGACCCAGTACTTC	CASSLAGTVRVETQYF
NA	TRBV7-3	NA	TRBJ2-7	TGTGCCAGCAGCTCGAATCAGGGAGGCGAGCAGTACTTC	CASSSNQGGEQYF
NA	TRBV6-1	NA	TRBJ1-1	TGTGCCAGCAGTCAGGGGTCAACGATGAACACTGAAGCTTTCTTT	CASSQGSTMNTEAFF
once	TRBV11-2	TRBD2	TRBJ2-3	TGTGCCAGCAGCCTCCAGAGCGGGAGGGCCGCAGATACGCAGTATTTT	CASSLQSGRAADTQYF